Below, 14 T cell receptor beta chains from the same sample are listed, as sequenced in a study of CD8 T cells in ankylosing spondylitis. Each CDR3 protein gets one entry after TCRdb re-called the 5' RACE reads with MiXCR. The sample holds under 300,000 distinct CDR3 sequences, around 10% seen once. Sequenced: blood, either unsorted or a sorted T cell fraction (not recorded which). All receptors derive from a male donor with ankylosing spondylitis or in good health (not recorded which).

As DNA, the CDR3 is TGCAGCGCCTCAAGGACAGGGATGAACACCGGGGAGCTGTTTTTT. Encoded protein: CSASRTGMNTGELFF. The chain employs TRBV29-1 and TRBJ2-2; 8 nucleotides match TRBD1. Trimming removed 7 bases from V and 1 base from J; junction bases left unmatched: 8. CDR3 size: 15 residues. Germline CDR1 SQVTM, CDR2 ANQGSEA.

This clonotype has a count of ten or more. V gene TRBV5-1 combines with J gene TRBJ2-1; D is uncertain. Germline lookup yields CDR1 SGHRS and CDR2 YFSETQ. Trimming pared 0 bases from V and 0 bases from J, leaving 10 bases between. CDR3 size: 16 residues. This CDR3 reads CASSLAVLSSYNEQFF. As DNA, the CDR3 is TGCGCCAGCAGCTTGGCAGTTCTCAGCTCCTACAATGAGCAGTTCTTC.

At least ten counts were recorded for this clonotype. The chain uses TRBV6-1 and TRBJ1-4; no clear D. Between the trimmed V and J ends, which lost 9 bases and 0 bases, there was a span of 14 bases. Per the germline V gene, CDR1 is MNHNS and CDR2 is SASEGT. The CDR3 length is 15 residues. In nucleotides, the CDR3 is TGTGCCAGGGTTGAGCGGAGCTCAACTAATGAAAAACTGTTTTTT. The encoded protein is CARVERSSTNEKLFF.

On this clonotype itself: At one end, the junction sequence differs from germline, possibly due to a read error. The genes are TRBV14 and TRBJ1-3; D may be TRBD1 (5 bases). This CDR3 comprises 17 residues. From germline, CDR1 is SGHDN and CDR2 FVKESK. CDR3 coding DNA: TGTGCCAGCATCCAAGATATCTGGGGGAACTCTGGAAACACCATATATTTT. Encoded protein: CASIQDIWGNSGNTIYF.

This clonotype was recorded a few times. V gene TRBV20-1 combines with J gene TRBJ1-2; the D gene is possibly TRBD1 (5 bases). Germline values: CDR1 DFQATT, CDR2 SNEGSKA (reference sequence). There are 12 residues in the CDR3. V shed 4 bases and J shed 6 bases, with 12 bases lying between them. Here the CDR3 reads CSAITGGDGYTF. Here the CDR3 DNA reads TGCAGTGCTATAACTGGGGGAGATGGCTACACCTTC.

The J gene is TRBJ2-3, the V gene TRBV9; 11 bases line up with TRBD2. V gave up 0 bases and J gave up 7 bases; unmatched junction bases: 1. The CDR3 contains 14 residues. Per the germline V gene, CDR1 is SGDLS and CDR2 is YYNGEE. The CDR3 DNA reads as TGTGCCAGCAGCGTAGCTAGCGGGAGGTATACGCAGTATTTT. Translation: CASSVASGRYTQYF.

This clonotype was recorded many times. The chain combines TRBV12-3 or TRBV12-4 with TRBJ2-5; maybe TRBD2 (6 bases). This CDR3 comprises 14 residues. Trimming removed 5 bases from V and 0 bases from J, with 10 bases in between. DNA for the CDR3: TGTGCCAGCAGTGTCCGGGACTACCAAGAGACCCAGTACTTC. It yields the protein CASSVRDYQETQYF.

This clonotype was seen at least ten times. CDR3 loop: CASSQTSGSYNEQFF. The CDR3, as DNA: TGTGCCAGCAGCCAGACTAGCGGATCCTACAATGAGCAGTTCTTC. V gene TRBV3-1 combines with J gene TRBJ2-1; TRBD2 agrees at 9 bases. V shed 3 bases and J 1 base; nucleotides not matched to a gene: 1. This CDR3 comprises 15 residues. Germline CDR1 and CDR2: LGHDT and YNNKEL (reference sequence).

In its sample, this clonotype was seen a few times. This chain connects TRBV5-1 to TRBJ2-1; no reliable D call. CDR1 and CDR2 from the germline V gene are SGHRS and YFSETQ. Trimming pared 5 bases from V and 2 bases from J, leaving 8 bases between. CDR3 length equals 13 residues. The CDR3 loop reads CASSRFAYNEQFF. The CDR3 DNA reads TGCGCCAGCAGTCGTTTCGCCTACAATGAGCAGTTCTTC. Full variable domain (outside the CDR3, taken from reference TRBV5-1 and TRBJ2-1): KAGVTQTPRYLIKTRGQQVTLSCSPISGHRSVSWYQQTPGQGLQFLFEYFSETQRNKGNFPGRFSGRQFSNSRSEMNVSTLELGDSALYLCASSRFAYNEQFFGPGTRLTVL.

The V gene is TRBV10-3, the J gene TRBJ2-1; 8 nucleotides agree with TRBD2. Germline V CDR1 and CDR2: ENHRY, SYGVKD. V trimming: 8 bases; J trimming: 2 bases; junction bases outside the gene matches: 2. This CDR3 contains 13 residues. In DNA form, the CDR3 reads TGTGCCATCGGGACTAGTGCCTACAATGAGCAGTTCTTC. This gives the protein CAIGTSAYNEQFF.

This clonotype was counted at least ten times. The chain is built from TRBV5-1 and TRBJ1-4; D gene uncertain. CDR1 and CDR2 from the germline V gene are SGHRS and YFSETQ. V lost 1 base, J lost 4 bases, and 11 bases lay in between. This CDR3 has 15 residues. The CDR3 reads CASSLFGSGNEKLFF. The CDR3 DNA sequence: TGCGCCAGCAGCTTGTTCGGGTCTGGTAATGAAAAACTGTTTTTT. Full variable domain (remainder filled in from reference TRBV5-1 and TRBJ1-4): KAGVTQTPRYLIKTRGQQVTLSCSPISGHRSVSWYQQTPGQGLQFLFEYFSETQRNKGNFPGRFSGRQFSNSRSEMNVSTLELGDSALYLCASSLFGSGNEKLFFGSGTQLSVL.

The sample holds many counts of this clonotype. The rearrangement links TRBV6-1 to TRBJ2-5; 10 bases are shared with TRBD1. CDR3 length: 13 residues. V lost 6 bases to trimming and J lost 3 bases; unmatched junction nucleotides: 1. Germline CDR1 MNHNS, CDR2 SASEGT. CDR3 DNA sequence: TGTGCCAGCAGGACAGGGGGCGAAGAGACCCAGTACTTC. Its protein is CASRTGGEETQYF.

Many counts were recorded for this clonotype. CDR3 sequence: CASSEYSYNEQFF. CDR3 nucleotides: TGCGCCAGCAGTGAGTACTCCTACAATGAGCAGTTCTTC. The V gene is TRBV10-2, the J gene TRBJ2-1; D gene ambiguous. The CDR3 is 13 amino acids. V was clipped by 1 base and J by 0 bases, with 1 base between them. Germline loops: CDR1 WSHSY, CDR2 SAAADI.

In its sample, this clonotype was seen a few times. V gene TRBV29-1 combines with J gene TRBJ1-3; 7 bases are a match to TRBD1. CDR1 is SQVTM and CDR2 is ANQGSEA in the germline V gene. V gave up 6 bases and J gave up 2 bases; unmatched junction bases: 7. The CDR3 length is 14 residues. CDR3 amino acids: CSVAGQTTGNTIYF. The CDR3 DNA follows: TGCAGCGTGGCGGGACAGACTACTGGAAACACCATATATTTT.